This T cell receptor beta chain was recovered during a study of metastatic and nonmetastatic thyroid tumors. About the study: Across blood and tumor or nodule tissue, repertoires from malignant and benign thyroid patients were compared with one another.

None of the patients had undergone any treatment ahead of thyroid surgery. This clone was detected a few times. The antigen is unknown. Notes on the study in general: Patients with malignant thyroid tumors reportedly had significantly higher TCR beta diversity than those with benign nodules, in blood and tumor.

This CDR3 spans 14 amino acids. V was pared by 6 bases and J by 3 bases, with 6 bases of the junction left unmatched. Per the authors' pipeline: The authors used CDR3 differences across clinicopathological groups to build a distant-metastasis classifier for papillary thyroid cancer. TCRdb recomputed clones from the PCR reads via MiXCR. The V and J calls shown here were made by TCRdb, not taken from the authors' results. This table holds just under 5,500 clones, approximately 30% found once. Sample: adjacent normal tissue. This clonotype was obtained from a female donor with papillary thyroid cancer or a benign thyroid nodule (not recorded which). Some clones in this sample may be carry-over from other donors' samples. The chain combines TRBV12-3 or TRBV12-4 with TRBJ2-7; 9 nucleotides match TRBD2. For the CDR3, the DNA is TGTGCCAGCAGCCTGGGCGGGGGGGGCTACGAGCAGTACTTC. Translated: CASSLGGGGYEQYF.